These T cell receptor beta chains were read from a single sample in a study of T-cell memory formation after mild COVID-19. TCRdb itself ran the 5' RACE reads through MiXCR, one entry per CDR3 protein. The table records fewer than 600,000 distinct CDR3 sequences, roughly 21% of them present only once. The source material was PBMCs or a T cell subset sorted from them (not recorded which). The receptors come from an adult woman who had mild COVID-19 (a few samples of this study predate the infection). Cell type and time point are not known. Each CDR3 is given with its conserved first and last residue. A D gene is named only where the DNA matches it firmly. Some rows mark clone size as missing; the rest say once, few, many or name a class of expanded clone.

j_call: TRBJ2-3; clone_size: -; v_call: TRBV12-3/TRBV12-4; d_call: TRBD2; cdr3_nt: TGTGCCAGCAGTAGGACTAGCGGGAAAACAGATACGCAGTATTTT; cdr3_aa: CASSRTSGKTDTQYF
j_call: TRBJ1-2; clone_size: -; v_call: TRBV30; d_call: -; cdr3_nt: TGTGCCTGGAGAGTTTTAACCAAACGCTATGGCTACACCTTC; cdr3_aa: CAWRVLTKRYGYTF
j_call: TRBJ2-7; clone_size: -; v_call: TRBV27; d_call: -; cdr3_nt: TGTGCCAGCAGCCCCACCTGGCGGTCCTACGAGCAGTACTTC; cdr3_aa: CASSPTWRSYEQYF
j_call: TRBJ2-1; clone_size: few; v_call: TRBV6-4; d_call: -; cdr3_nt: TGTGCCAGCAGTGTTGAGGATCACGGGAAGCAGTTCTTC; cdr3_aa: CASSVEDHGKQFF
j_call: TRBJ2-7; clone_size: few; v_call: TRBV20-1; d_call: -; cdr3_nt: TGCAGTGCTAGAGGATCCAGGGACTACGAGCAGTACTTC; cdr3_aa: CSARGSRDYEQYF
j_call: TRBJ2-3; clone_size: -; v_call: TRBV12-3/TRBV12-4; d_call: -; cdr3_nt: TGTGCCAGCAGTTTAATAGCCGCAGATACGCAGTATTTT; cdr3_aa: CASSLIAADTQYF
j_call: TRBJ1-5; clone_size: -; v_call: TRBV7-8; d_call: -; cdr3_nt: TGTGCCAGCAGCTTGGGTAGGGCTAGGGTTCAGCCCCAGCATTTT; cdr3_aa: CASSLGRARVQPQHF
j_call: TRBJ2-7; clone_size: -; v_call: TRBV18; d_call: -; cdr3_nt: TGTGCCAGCTCACCTAGCAGCCCCTCGTCCTCCTACGAGCAGTACTTC; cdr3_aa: CASSPSSPSSSYEQYF
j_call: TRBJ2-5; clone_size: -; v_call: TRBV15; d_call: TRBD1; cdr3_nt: TGTGCCACCAGCAGCGACAGGGGGAATGGAGAGACCCAGTACTTC; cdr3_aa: CATSSDRGNGETQYF
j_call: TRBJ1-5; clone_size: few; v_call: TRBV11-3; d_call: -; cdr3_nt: TGTGCCAGCAGCTCAGTTTTAGACGCAGGGCGCAATCAGCCCCAGCATTTT; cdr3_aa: CASSSVLDAGRNQPQHF
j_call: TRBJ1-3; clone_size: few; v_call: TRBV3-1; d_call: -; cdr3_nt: TGTGCCAGCAGATCGGGGGGGCTCGGAAACACCATATATTTT; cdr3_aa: CASRSGGLGNTIYF
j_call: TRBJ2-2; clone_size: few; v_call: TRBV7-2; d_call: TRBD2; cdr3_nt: TGTGCCAGCAGCTTTATTGCGGGGGGGAACACCGGGGAGCTGTTTTTT; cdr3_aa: CASSFIAGGNTGELFF
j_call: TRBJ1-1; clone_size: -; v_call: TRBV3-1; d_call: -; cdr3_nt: TGTGCCAGCAGCCAAGTTATCGCGGGAACTACGAACACTGAAGCTTTCTTT; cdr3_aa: CASSQVIAGTTNTEAFF
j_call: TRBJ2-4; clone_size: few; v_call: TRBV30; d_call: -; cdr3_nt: TGTGCCTGGCCCATCAATTTGGCCAAAAACATTCAGTACTTC; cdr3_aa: CAWPINLAKNIQYF
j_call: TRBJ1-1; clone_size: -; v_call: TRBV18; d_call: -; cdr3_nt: TGTGCCAGCTCACCACCTCCAGGGGCTGTCACTGAAGCTTTCTTT; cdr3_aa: CASSPPPGAVTEAFF
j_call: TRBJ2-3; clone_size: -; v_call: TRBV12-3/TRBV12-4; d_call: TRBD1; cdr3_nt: TGTGCCAGCAGTTCCGACCCACAGGGGGCTTTAGATACGCAGTATTTT; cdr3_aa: CASSSDPQGALDTQYF
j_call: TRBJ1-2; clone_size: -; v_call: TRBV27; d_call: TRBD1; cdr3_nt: TGTGCCTCCCAGGGGGGCAGTGACTATGGCTACACCTTC; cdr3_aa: CASQGGSDYGYTF
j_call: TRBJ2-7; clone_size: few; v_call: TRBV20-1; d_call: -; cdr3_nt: TGCAGTGCTCGGGTCAAGGATTACGAGCAGTACTTC; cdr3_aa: CSARVKDYEQYF